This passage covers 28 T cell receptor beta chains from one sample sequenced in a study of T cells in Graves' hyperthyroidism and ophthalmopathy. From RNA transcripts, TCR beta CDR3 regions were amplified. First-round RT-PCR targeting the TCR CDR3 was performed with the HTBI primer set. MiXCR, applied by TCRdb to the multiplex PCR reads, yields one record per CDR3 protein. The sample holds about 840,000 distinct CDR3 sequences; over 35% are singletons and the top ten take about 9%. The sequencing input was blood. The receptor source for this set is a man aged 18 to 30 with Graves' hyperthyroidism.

As DNA, the CDR3 is TGCAGTGCTAGAGCTCCGGGAGGGAGCACCGGGGAGCTGTTTTTT. Translation: CSARAPGGSTGELFF. The gene calls are TRBV20-1 and TRBJ2-2; 8 bases are shared with TRBD2. J was trimmed by 4 bases and V by 1 base; bases with no gene match: 5. CDR3 length: 15 amino acids. Germline V gene data show CDR1 as DFQATT and CDR2 as SNEGSKA (reference sequence).

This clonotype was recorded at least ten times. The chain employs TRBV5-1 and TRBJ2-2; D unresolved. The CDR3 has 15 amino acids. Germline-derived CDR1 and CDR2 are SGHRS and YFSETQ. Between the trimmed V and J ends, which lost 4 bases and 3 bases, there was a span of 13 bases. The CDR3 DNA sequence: TGCGCCAGCAGCCTAGTCCAAGGAGACACCGGGGAGCTGTTTTTT. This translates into CASSLVQGDTGELFF.

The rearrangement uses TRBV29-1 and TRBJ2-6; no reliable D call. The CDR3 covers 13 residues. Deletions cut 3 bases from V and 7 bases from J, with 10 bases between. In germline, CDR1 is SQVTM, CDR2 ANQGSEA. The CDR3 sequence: CSVDLMGANVLTF. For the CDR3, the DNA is TGCAGCGTTGATCTAATGGGTGCCAACGTCCTGACTTTC.

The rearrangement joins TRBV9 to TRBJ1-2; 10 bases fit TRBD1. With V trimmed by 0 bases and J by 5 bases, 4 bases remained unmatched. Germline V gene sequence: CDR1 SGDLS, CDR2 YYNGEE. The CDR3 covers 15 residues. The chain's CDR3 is CASSVDGTGVYGYTF. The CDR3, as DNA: TGTGCCAGCAGCGTAGACGGGACAGGGGTGTATGGCTACACCTTC. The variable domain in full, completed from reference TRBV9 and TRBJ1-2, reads DSGVTQTPKHLITATGQRVTLRCSPRSGDLSVYWYQQSLDQGLQFLIQYYNGEERAKGNILERFSAQQFPDLHSELNLSSLELGDSALYFCASSVDGTGVYGYTFGSGTRLTVV.

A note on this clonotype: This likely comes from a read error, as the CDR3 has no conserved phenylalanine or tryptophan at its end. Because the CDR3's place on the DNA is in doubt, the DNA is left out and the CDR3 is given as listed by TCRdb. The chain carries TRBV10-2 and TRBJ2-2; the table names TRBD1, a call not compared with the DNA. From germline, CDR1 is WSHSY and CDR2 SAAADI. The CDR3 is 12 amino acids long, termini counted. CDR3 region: CASSARGQGGPL.

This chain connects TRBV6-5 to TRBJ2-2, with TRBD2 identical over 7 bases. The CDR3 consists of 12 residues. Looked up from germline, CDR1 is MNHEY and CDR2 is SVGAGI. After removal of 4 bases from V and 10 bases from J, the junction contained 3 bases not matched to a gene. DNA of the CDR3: TGTGCCAGCAGTTCCGGGGGGTCGGAGCTGTTTTTT. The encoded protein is CASSSGGSELFF.

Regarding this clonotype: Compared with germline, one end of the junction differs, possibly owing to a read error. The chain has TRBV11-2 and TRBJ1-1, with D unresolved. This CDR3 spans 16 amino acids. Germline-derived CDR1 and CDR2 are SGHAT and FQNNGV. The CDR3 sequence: CAGSQAIPGMNTEAFF. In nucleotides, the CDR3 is TGTGCCGGCAGCCAAGCCATTCCGGGCATGAACACTGAAGCTTTCTTT.

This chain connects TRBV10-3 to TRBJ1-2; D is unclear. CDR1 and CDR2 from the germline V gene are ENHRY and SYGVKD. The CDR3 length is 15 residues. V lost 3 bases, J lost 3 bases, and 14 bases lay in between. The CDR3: CAISDMQDGYYGYTF. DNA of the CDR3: TGTGCCATCAGTGACATGCAGGACGGCTACTATGGCTACACCTTC.

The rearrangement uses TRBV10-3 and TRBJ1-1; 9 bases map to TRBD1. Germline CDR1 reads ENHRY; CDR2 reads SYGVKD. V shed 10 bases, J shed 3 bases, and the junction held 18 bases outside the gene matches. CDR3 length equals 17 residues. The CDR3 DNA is TGTGCCAGCAGGCTGAATGCCGGGACAGGGTTGCACACTGAAGCTTTCTTT. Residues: CASRLNAGTGLHTEAFF.

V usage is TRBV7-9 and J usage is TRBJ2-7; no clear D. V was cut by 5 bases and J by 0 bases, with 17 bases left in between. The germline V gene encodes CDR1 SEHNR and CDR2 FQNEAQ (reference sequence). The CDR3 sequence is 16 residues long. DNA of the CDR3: TGTGCCAGCAGCCAAGTGCTCACTCCCATCTCCTACGAGCAGTACTTC. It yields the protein CASSQVLTPISYEQYF. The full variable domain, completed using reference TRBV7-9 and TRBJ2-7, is DTGVSQNPRHKITKRGQNVTFRCDPISEHNRLYWYRQTLGQGPEFLTYFQNEAQLEKSRLLSDRFSAERPKGSFSTLEIQRTEQGDSAMYLCASSQVLTPISYEQYFGPGTRLTVT.

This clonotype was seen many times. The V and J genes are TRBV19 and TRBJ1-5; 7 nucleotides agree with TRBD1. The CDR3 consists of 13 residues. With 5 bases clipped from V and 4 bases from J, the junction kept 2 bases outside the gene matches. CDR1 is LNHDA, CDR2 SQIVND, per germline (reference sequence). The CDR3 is CASSPGQNQPQHF. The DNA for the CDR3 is TGTGCCAGTAGTCCGGGACAGAATCAGCCCCAGCATTTT.

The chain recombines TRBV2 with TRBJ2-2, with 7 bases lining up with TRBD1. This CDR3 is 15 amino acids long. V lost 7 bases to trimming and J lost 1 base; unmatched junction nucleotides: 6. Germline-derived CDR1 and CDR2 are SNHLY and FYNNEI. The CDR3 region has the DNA TGTGCCAGCAAAACGACAGGGATGAACACCGGGGAGCTGTTTTTT. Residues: CASKTTGMNTGELFF.

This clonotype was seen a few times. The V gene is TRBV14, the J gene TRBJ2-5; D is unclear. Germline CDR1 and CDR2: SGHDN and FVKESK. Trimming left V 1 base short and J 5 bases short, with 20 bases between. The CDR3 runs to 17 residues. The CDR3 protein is CASSQGTGPYRRETQYF. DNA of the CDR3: TGTGCCAGCAGCCAAGGAACCGGTCCATATCGTCGGGAGACCCAGTACTTC.

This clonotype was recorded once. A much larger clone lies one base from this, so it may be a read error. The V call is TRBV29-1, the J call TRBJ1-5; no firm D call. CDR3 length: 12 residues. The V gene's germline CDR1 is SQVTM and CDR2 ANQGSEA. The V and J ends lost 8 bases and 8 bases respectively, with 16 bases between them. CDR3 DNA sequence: TGCAGCATTCTGAACCCTGGGGAGCCCCAGCATTTT. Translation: CSILNPGEPQHF.

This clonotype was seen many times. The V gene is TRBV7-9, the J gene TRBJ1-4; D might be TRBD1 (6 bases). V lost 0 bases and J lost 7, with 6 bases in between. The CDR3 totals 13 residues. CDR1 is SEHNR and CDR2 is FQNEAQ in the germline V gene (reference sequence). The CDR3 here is CASSLADSEKLFF. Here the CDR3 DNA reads TGTGCCAGCAGCTTAGCGGACAGTGAAAAACTGTTTTTT.

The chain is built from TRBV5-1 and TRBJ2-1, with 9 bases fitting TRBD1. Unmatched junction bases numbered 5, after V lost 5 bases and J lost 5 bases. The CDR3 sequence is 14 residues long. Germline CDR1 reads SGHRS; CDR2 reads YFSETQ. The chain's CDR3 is CASRNGTGNNEQFF. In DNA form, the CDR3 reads TGCGCCAGCAGGAACGGGACAGGGAACAATGAGCAGTTCTTC.

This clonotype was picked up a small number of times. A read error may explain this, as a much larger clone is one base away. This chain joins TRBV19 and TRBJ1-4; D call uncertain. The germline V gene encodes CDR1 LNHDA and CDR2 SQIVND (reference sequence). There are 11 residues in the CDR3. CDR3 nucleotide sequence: TGTGTCAGTCGGGCTAATGAAAAACTGTTTTTT. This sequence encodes CVSRANEKLFF.

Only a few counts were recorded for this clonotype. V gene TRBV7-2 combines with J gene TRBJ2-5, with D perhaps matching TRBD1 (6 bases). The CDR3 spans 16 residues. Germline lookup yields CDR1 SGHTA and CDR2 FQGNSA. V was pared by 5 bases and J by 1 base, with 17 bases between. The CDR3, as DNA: TGTGCCAGCAGCCCTAACGGACAGCCCACCCAAGAGACCCAGTACTTC. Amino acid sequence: CASSPNGQPTQETQYF.

The CDR3 loop is CSARDRYEDQPQHF. The CDR3 DNA is TGCAGTGCTAGAGACAGGTATGAGGATCAGCCCCAGCATTTT. The V and J genes are TRBV20-1 and TRBJ1-5; D not certain. The CDR3 is made up of 14 amino acids. CDR1 and CDR2 (germline): DFQATT, SNEGSKA (reference sequence). V was trimmed by 0 bases and J by 5 bases, leaving 11 bases between them.

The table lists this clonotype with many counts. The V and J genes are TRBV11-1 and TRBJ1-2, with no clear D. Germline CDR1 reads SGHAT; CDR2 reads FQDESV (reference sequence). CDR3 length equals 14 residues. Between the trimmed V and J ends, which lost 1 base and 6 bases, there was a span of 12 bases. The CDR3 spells CASSLGYGEDGYTF. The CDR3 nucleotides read TGTGCCAGCAGCTTAGGTTATGGCGAAGATGGCTACACCTTC.

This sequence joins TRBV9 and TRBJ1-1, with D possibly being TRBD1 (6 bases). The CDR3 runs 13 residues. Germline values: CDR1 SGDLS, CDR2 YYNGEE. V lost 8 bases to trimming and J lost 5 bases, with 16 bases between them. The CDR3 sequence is CARGRGGDTEAFF. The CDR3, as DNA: TGTGCCAGAGGAAGAGGGGGGGATACTGAAGCTTTCTTT. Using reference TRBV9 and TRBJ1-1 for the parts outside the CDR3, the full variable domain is DSGVTQTPKHLITATGQRVTLRCSPRSGDLSVYWYQQSLDQGLQFLIQYYNGEERAKGNILERFSAQQFPDLHSELNLSSLELGDSALYFCARGRGGDTEAFFGQGTRLTVV.

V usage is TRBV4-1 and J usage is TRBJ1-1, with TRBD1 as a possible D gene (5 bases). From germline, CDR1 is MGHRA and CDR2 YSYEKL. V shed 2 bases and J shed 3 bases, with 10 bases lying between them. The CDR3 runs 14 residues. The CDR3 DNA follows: TGCGCCAGCAGCCAAAGGGACGGAGACACTGAAGCTTTCTTT. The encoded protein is CASSQRDGDTEAFF.

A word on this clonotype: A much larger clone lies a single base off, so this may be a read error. The CDR3 sequence: CASSVAMGYDQETQYF. The CDR3 nucleotides are TGTGCCAGCAGCGTAGCGATGGGGTATGACCAAGAGACCCAGTACTTC. The V call is TRBV7-2, the J call TRBJ2-5, with a weak D call TRBD2 (5 bases). The CDR3 totals 16 residues. CDR1 SGHTA and CDR2 FQGNSA come from the germline V gene.

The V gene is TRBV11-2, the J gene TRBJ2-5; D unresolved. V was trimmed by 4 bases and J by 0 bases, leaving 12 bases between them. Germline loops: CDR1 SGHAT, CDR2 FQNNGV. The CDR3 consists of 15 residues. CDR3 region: CASSSVTEYQETQYF. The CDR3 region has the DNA TGTGCCAGCAGCTCAGTCACAGAGTACCAAGAGACCCAGTACTTC.

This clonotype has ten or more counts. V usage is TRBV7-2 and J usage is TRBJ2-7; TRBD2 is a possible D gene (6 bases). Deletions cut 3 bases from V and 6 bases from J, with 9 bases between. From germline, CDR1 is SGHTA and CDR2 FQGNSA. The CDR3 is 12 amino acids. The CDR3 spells CASSLDYREQYF. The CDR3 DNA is TGTGCCAGCAGCTTGGACTACCGCGAGCAGTACTTC. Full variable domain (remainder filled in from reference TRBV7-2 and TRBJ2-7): GAGVSQSPSNKVTEKGKDVELRCDPISGHTALYWYRQSLGQGLEFLIYFQGNSAPDKSGLPSDRFSAERTGGSVSTLTIQRTQQEDSAVYLCASSLDYREQYFGPGTRLTVT.

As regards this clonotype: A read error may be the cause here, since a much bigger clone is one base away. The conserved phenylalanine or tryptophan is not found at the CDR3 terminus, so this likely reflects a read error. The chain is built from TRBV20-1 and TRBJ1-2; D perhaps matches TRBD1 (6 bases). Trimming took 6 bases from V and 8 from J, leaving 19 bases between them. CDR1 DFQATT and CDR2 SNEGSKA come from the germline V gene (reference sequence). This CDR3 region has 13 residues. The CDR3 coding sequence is TGCAGTGCAGAGCAACGTGGTACAGGGGGCTACACCCTC. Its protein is CSAEQRGTGGYTL.

CDR3 nucleotide sequence: TGCGCCAGCAGCGGGGAATCTCCCGGGACAGGGGTGTACGAGCAGTACTTC. Residues: CASSGESPGTGVYEQYF. The J gene is TRBJ2-7, the V gene TRBV4-3; 10 bases fit TRBD1. Losses at the gene ends were 5 bases for V and 4 bases for J; bases not matched to a gene: 14. The CDR3 is 17 residues long. Germline-derived CDR1 and CDR2 are LGHNA and YSLEER.

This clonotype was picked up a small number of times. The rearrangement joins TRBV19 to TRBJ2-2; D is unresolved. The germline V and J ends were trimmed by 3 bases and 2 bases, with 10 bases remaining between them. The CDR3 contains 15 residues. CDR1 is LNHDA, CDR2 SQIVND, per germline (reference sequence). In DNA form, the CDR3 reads TGTGCCAGTAGTATCCAAGGTACCAACACCGGGGAGCTGTTTTTT. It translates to CASSIQGTNTGELFF. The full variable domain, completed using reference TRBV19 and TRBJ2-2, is DGGITQSPKYLFRKEGQNVTLSCEQNLNHDAMYWYRQDPGQGLRLIYYSQIVNDFQKGDIAEGYSVSREKKESFPLTVTSAQKNPTAFYLCASSIQGTNTGELFFGEGSRLTVL.